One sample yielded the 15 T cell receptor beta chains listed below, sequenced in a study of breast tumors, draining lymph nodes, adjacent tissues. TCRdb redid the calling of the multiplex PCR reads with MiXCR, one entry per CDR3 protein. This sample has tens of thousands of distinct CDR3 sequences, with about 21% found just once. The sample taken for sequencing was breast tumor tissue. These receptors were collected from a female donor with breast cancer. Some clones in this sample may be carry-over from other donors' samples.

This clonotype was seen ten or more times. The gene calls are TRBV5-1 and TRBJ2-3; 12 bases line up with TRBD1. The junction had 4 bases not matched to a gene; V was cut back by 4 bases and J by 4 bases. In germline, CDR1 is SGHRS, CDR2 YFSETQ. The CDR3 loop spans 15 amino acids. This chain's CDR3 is CASSTGTGGADTQYF. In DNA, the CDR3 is TGCGCCAGCAGCACCGGGACAGGGGGCGCAGATACGCAGTATTTT.

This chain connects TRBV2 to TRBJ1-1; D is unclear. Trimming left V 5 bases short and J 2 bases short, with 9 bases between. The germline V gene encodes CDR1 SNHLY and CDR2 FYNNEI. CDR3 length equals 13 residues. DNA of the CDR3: TGTGCCAGCAGTCTTCAGGCAAACACTGAAGCTTTCTTT. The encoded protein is CASSLQANTEAFF.

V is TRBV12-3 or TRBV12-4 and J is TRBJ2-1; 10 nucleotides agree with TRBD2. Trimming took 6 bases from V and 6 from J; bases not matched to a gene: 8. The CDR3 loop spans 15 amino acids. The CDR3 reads CASRPLAGVSNEQFF. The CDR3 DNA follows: TGTGCCAGCAGGCCCCTAGCGGGAGTAAGCAATGAGCAGTTCTTC.

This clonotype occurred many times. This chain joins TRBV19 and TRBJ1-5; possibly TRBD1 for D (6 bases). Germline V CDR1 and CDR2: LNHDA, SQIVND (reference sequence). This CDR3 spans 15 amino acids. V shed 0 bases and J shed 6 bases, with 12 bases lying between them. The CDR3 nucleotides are TGTGCCAGTAGTATAGATCGCGGGGGCGGTCAGCCCCAGCATTTT. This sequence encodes CASSIDRGGGQPQHF. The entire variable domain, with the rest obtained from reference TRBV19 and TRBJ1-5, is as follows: DGGITQSPKYLFRKEGQNVTLSCEQNLNHDAMYWYRQDPGQGLRLIYYSQIVNDFQKGDIAEGYSVSREKKESFPLTVTSAQKNPTAFYLCASSIDRGGGQPQHFGDGTRLSIL.

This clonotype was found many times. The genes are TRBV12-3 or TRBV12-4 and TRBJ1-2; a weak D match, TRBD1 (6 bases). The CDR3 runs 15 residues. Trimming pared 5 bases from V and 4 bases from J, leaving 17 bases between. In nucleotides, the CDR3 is TGTGCCAGCAGTCGGGGGCCCGATACCTCCTATGGCTACACCTTC. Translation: CASSRGPDTSYGYTF.

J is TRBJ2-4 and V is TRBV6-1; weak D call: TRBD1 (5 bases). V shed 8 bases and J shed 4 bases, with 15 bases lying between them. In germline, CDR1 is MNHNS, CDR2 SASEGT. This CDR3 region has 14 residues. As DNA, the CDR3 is TGTGCCAGCGGGGCAGCAGGGTGGAAAAACATTCAGTACTTC. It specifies CASGAAGWKNIQYF.

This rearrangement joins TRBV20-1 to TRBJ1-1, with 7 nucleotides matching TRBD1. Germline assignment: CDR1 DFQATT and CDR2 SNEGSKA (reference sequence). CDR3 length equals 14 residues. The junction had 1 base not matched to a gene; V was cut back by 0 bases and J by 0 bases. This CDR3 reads CSARDRGLNTEAFF. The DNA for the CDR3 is TGCAGTGCTAGAGATAGGGGGCTGAACACTGAAGCTTTCTTT.

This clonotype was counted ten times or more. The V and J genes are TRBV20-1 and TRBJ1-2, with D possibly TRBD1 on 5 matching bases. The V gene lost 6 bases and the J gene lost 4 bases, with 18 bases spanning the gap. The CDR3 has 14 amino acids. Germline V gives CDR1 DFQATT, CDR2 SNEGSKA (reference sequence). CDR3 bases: TGCAGTGCGCCTAAAATGGGGGGGGTCTATGGCTACACCTTC. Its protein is CSAPKMGGVYGYTF.

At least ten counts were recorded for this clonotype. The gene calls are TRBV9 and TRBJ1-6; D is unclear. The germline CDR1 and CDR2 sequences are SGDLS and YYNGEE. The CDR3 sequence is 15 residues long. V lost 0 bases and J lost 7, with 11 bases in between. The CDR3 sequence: CASSVDTLGNSPLHF. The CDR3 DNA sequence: TGTGCCAGCAGCGTAGACACCCTTGGAAATTCACCCCTCCACTTT.

This CDR3 is CASSLSPIPGTGELFF. The DNA of the CDR3 is TGTGCCAGCAGTTTATCCCCTATCCCGGGCACCGGGGAGCTGTTTTTT. The chain is built from TRBV28 and TRBJ2-2; no firm D call. The V gene lost 1 base and the J gene lost 4 bases, with 13 bases spanning the gap. Germline-derived CDR1 and CDR2 are MDHEN and SYDVKM. This CDR3 has 16 residues.

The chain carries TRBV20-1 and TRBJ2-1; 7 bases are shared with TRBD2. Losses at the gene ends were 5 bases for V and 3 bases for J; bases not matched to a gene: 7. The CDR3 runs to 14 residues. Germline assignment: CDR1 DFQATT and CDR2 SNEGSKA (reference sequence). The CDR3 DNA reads TGCAGTGCTCGACTAGCCTTAGGCTACAATGAGCAGTTCTTC. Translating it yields CSARLALGYNEQFF.

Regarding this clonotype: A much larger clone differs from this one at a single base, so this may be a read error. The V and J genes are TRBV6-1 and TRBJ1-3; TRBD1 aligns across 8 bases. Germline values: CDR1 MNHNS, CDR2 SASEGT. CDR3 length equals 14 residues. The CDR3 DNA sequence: TGTGCCAGCAGGACAGGGGCCGCTGGAAGCACCATATATTTT. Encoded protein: CASRTGAAGSTIYF.

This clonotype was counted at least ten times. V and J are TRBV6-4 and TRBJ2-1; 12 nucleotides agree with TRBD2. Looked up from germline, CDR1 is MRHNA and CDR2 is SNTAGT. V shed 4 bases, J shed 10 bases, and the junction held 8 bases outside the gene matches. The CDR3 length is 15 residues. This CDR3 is CASSASTSGSGEQFF. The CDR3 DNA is TGTGCCAGCAGTGCCTCGACTAGCGGGAGCGGCGAGCAGTTCTTC.

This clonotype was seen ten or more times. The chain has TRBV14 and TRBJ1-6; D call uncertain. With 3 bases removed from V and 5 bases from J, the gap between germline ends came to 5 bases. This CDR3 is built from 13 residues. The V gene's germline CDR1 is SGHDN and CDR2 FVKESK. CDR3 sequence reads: CASSQTNNSPLHF. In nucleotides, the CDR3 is TGTGCCAGCAGCCAGACCAATAATTCACCCCTCCACTTT.

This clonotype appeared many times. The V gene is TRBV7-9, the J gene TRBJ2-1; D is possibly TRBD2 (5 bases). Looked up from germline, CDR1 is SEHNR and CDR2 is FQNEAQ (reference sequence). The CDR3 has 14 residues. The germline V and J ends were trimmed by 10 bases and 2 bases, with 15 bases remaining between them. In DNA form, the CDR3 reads TGTGCCATCTTGAGGGAGAATCCCTACAATGAGCAGTTCTTC. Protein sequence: CAILRENPYNEQFF. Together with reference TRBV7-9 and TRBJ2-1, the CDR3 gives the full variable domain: DTGVSQNPRHKITKRGQNVTFRCDPISEHNRLYWYRQTLGQGPEFLTYFQNEAQLEKSRLLSDRFSAERPKGSFSTLEIQRTEQGDSAMYLCAILRENPYNEQFFGPGTRLTVL.